This TCR beta chain is from a study of cytomegalovirus exposure and HLA in healthy donors. As regards this clone: The target antigen is unknown.

Primers included in the PCR were 60 Vbeta and 13 Jbeta primers. Clones were read by immunoSEQ multiplex PCR, and TCRdb kept only the in-frame ones, dropping some. The table records 85,000 to 130,000 clones, 65% to 75% of them present only once. Findings and caveats of the study: Some V segments (TRBV6-2 and TRBV6-3 among them) were excluded as indistinguishable. Accurate predictions that matched the HLA-A and HLA-B alleles of most subjects were reportedly made from TCR beta sequences. The classifier reportedly diagnosed cytomegalovirus status with high sensitivity and specificity.

Trimming removed 5 bases from V and 5 bases from J; junction bases left unmatched: 13. CDR1 is SGHTS and CDR2 is YDEGEE in the germline V gene. CDR3 length equals 16 residues. J is TRBJ2-1 and V is TRBV5-8; 7 nucleotides agree with TRBD2. The specimen was PBMCs. The source of this sequence is a female donor in good health and CMV-seronegative. The CDR3 spells CASRPPLRETHNEQFF. In DNA, the CDR3 is TGTGCCAGCAGGCCCCCCCTGCGGGAGACTCACAATGAGCAGTTCTTC.